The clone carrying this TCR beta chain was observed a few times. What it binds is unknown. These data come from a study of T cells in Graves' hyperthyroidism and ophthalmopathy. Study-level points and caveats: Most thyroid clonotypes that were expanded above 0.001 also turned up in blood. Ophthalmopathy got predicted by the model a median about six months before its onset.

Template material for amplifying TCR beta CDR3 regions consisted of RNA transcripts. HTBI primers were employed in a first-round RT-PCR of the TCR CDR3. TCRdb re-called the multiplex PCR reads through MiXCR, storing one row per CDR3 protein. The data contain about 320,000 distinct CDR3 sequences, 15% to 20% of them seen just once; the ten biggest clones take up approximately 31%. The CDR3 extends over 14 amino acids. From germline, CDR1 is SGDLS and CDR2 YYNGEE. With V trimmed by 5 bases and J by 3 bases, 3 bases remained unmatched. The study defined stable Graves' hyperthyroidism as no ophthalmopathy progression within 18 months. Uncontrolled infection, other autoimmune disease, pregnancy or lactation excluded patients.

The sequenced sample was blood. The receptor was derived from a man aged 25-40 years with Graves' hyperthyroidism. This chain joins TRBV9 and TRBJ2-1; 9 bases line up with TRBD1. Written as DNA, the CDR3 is TGTGCCAGCAGGGGACAGGGTAGCTACAATGAGCAGTTCTTC. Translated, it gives CASRGQGSYNEQFF.